Shown below are 31 T cell receptor delta chains from a single sample sequenced in a study of gamma delta lymphoproliferative disorders and STAT genes. TCRdb processed the multiplex PCR reads again with the CATT caller. The table records approximately 4,000 delta-chain clones, over 0.95% of them present only once. Genomic DNA from isolated PBMCs served as the sequencing template. The sample was blood. The receptors were sampled from a human donor in good health.

Note on this clone: The likely explanation is a read error, given a far larger clone one base away. This sample also contains other DNA sequences that code for the same CDR3. The gene calls are TRDV2 and TRDJ1; TRDD3 matches at 7 bases. Germline V gene sequence: CDR1 GEAIGNYY, CDR2 EKD. The CDR3 contains 18 residues. The CDR3: CACDTVGDLVGDTDKLIF. The CDR3 DNA is TGTGCCTGCGACACCGTGGGGGACCTAGTGGGAGACACCGATAAACTCATCTTT.

By share, this clone counts as large. In the same sample, other DNA sequences code for this CDR3. V gene TRDV2 combines with J gene TRDJ3; D is unclear. The germline V gene encodes CDR1 GEAIGNYY and CDR2 EKD. V lost 3 bases, J lost 0 bases, and 23 bases lay in between. This CDR3 has 21 amino acids. The CDR3 is CACDLKLYVLGSSWDTRQMFF. Here the CDR3 DNA reads TGTGCCTGTGACCTTAAACTCTACGTTCTCGGGAGCTCCTGGGACACCCGACAGATGTTTTTC.

This clone was counted a few times. A single base is all that separates this from a far larger clone, so a read error is likely. In the same sample, other DNA sequences code for this CDR3. The chain carries TRDV1 and TRDJ1; TRDD3 matches at 13 bases. This CDR3 spans 21 amino acids. The germline gives CDR1 TSWWSYY, CDR2 QGS. CDR3 nucleotide sequence: TGTGCCCTTGGGGAATGGACCGATCATTACTGGGGGATACGCTTCGCCGATAAACTCATCTTT. Amino acid sequence: CALGEWTDHYWGIRFADKLIF.

Turning to this clone: TCRdb's entry gives the protein of a much larger clone, which mismatches this DNA's translation at residue 17, likely from a read error; the protein reported here is translated from the DNA. The genes are TRDV1 and TRDJ1, with 8 bases identical to TRDD3. The CDR3 length is 21 residues. The germline gives CDR1 TSWWSYY, CDR2 QGS. This CDR3 reads CALGELTPYWGLSLDTNKLIF. CDR3 nucleotide sequence: TGTGCTCTTGGGGAACTAACCCCGTACTGGGGGTTATCTCTTGACACCAATAAACTCATCTTT.

This clone was counted many times. The J gene is TRDJ1, the V gene TRDV3; the match to TRDD3 covers 9 bases. Germline V gene data show CDR1 as TVYSNPD and CDR2 as GDNSRS (reference sequence). This CDR3 has 23 amino acids. After removal of 4 bases from V and 0 bases from J, the junction contained 33 bases not matched to a gene. The CDR3 sequence is CASPSVPIYWGTPRGVHTDKLIF. The CDR3 DNA is TGTGCCTCCCCTTCGGTACCCATCTACTGGGGGACCCCCAGAGGGGTCCACACCGATAAACTCATCTTT.

This clone was counted between two and nine times. This likely reflects a read error, since a far larger clone is one base away. In the same sample, other DNA sequences code for this CDR3. This chain uses TRDV2 with TRDJ1; 8 bases fit TRDD3. Germline CDR1 reads GEAIGNYY; CDR2 reads EKD. The CDR3 has 17 residues. Trimming at V came to 0 bases and at J to 0 bases, leaving 8 bases not matched to a gene. The CDR3 protein is CACDTLLGAEYTDKLIF. The CDR3 DNA reads as TGTGCCTGTGACACCCTACTGGGGGCTGAGTACACCGATAAACTCATCTTT.

This clone has more than one count but fewer than ten. The V gene is TRDV2, the J gene TRDJ1; a possible D gene is TRDD3 (6 bases). CDR1 is GEAIGNYY, CDR2 EKD, per germline. This CDR3 contains 19 residues. V lost 1 base and J 0 bases, leaving 23 bases between the germline ends. This CDR3 is CACDTVGVKRLRYTDKLIF. The CDR3 DNA sequence: TGTGCCTGTGACACGGTGGGGGTCAAACGCCTTCGATACACCGATAAACTCATCTTT.

This clone was observed a few times. TCRdb lists the protein of a much larger clone for this DNA, which differs at residue 12, so this is likely a read error; the protein given here is translated from the DNA itself. The V call is TRDV2, the J call TRDJ1, with TRDD3 identical over 8 bases. CDR1 and CDR2 from the germline V gene are GEAIGNYY and EKD. The CDR3 is 14 amino acids. CDR3 coding DNA: TGTGCCTGTGACCGACTGGGGGGGACCGATAAACCCATCTTT. Protein product: CACDRLGGTDKPIF.

Turning to this clone: The likely explanation is a read error, given a far larger clone one base away. The sample holds other DNA sequences that translate to the same CDR3. The J gene is TRDJ1, the V gene TRDV2; the match to TRDD3 covers 8 bases. This CDR3 spans 17 amino acids. The junction had 8 bases not matched to a gene; V was cut back by 0 bases and J by 0 bases. CDR1 and CDR2 from the germline V gene are GEAIGNYY and EKD. The CDR3 loop reads CACDTVTGGGHTDKLIF. The DNA for the CDR3 is TGTGCCTGTGACACCGTCACTGGGGGCGGACACACCGATAAACTCATCTTT.

Only a few counts were recorded for this clone. TCRdb attributes to this sequence the protein of a much larger clone, which differs from the DNA translation at residue 4; a read error is likely, and the protein displayed is translated from the DNA. The J gene is TRDJ3, the V gene TRDV2; D unclear. This CDR3 has 21 residues. Germline V gene lookup returns CDR1 GEAIGNYY and CDR2 EKD. V lost 5 bases, J lost 0 bases, and 25 bases lay in between. The CDR3 here is CACGLKLYVLGSSWDTRQMFF. The CDR3 DNA reads TGTGCCTGTGGCCTTAAACTCTACGTTCTCGGGAGCTCCTGGGACACCCGACAGATGTTTTTC.

Concerning this clone itself: It differs at one base from a far larger clone, so likely a read error. This chain uses TRDV1 with TRDJ1; 13 bases line up with TRDD3. Germline V lookup: CDR1 TSWWSYY, CDR2 QGS. The CDR3 covers 21 residues. Trimming at V came to 2 bases and at J to 1 base, leaving 16 bases not matched to a gene. The CDR3 bases are TGTGCTCTTGGGGAATGGACCGATCATTACTGGGGGATACGCTTCACCGATAAACTCATCTTT. Amino acids: CALGEWTDHYWGIRFTDKLIF.

This clone was recorded a few times. A far larger clone is one base from this, pointing to a likely read error. Other DNA sequences from this sample encode an identical CDR3 as well. The chain uses TRDV2 and TRDJ1; 11 bases fit TRDD3. The CDR3 length is 20 residues. Losses at the gene ends were 0 bases for V and 8 bases for J; bases not matched to a gene: 22. Germline CDR1 GEAIGNYY, CDR2 EKD. CDR3 in amino acids: CACDTVGPPDLLGDRHKLIF. The DNA for the CDR3 is TGTGCCTGTGACACCGTCGGACCCCCAGATTTACTGGGGGATAGACACAAACTCATCTTT.

As to this clone: TCRdb shows a much larger clone's protein in place of this DNA's translation, and the two differ at residue 17, likely through a read error; the protein shown is translated from the DNA. The V and J genes are TRDV2 and TRDJ1; 7 bases match TRDD3. The germline V gene has CDR1 GEAIGNYY and CDR2 EKD. The CDR3 has 19 residues. The CDR3 DNA sequence: TGTGCCTGTATTCGACAGGGGATATCACTACACAAATCCACCGATAAATTCATCTTT. Translating it yields CACIRQGISLHKSTDKFIF.

This clone was detected only a few times. The translation of this DNA and the TCRdb protein of a much larger clone differ at residue 12, probably owing to a read error; the protein shown here is translated from the DNA. The J gene is TRDJ1, the V gene TRDV1, with 9 bases aligning to TRDD3. The germline CDR1 and CDR2 sequences are TSWWSYY and QGS. Trimming at V came to 0 bases and at J to 4 bases, leaving 21 bases not matched to a gene. The CDR3 covers 21 residues. In DNA, the CDR3 is TGTGCTCTTGGGGAACTATTCCCTTTTCCTCTACTCTGGGGGATGTACGATAAACTCATCTTT. Protein sequence: CALGELFPFPLLWGMYDKLIF.

In regard to this clone: This likely reflects a read error, since a far larger clone is one base away. The chain is built from TRDV2 and TRDJ3; D is perhaps TRDD3 (6 bases). V gave up 0 bases and J gave up 3 bases, with 14 bases separating them. The CDR3 runs 18 residues. The germline gives CDR1 GEAIGNYY, CDR2 EKD. The CDR3 region has the DNA TGTGCCTGTGACACCGCTGGGGCGAGCTTCTGGGACACCCGACAGATGTTTTTC. It specifies CACDTAGASFWDTRQMFF.

This chain uses TRDV1 with TRDJ1; TRDD3 matches at 11 bases. CDR1 and CDR2 from the germline V gene are TSWWSYY and QGS. Trimming at V came to 1 base and at J to 3 bases, leaving 31 bases not matched to a gene. CDR3 length: 25 residues. In DNA form, the CDR3 reads TGTGCTCTTGGGGAACGGGTGATCCGCTTACTTACTGGGTACTGGGGGATAAGGTGCGCCGATAAACTCATCTTT. It specifies CALGERVIRLLTGYWGIRCADKLIF.

Of note for this clone: This probably arose from a read error, given a far larger clone one base away. This same CDR3 is encoded by further DNA sequences in the sample. The chain couples TRDV2 to TRDJ1; 8 bases map to TRDD3. This CDR3 is 17 amino acids long. The germline CDR1 and CDR2 sequences are GEAIGNYY and EKD. With 3 bases clipped from V and 1 base from J, the junction kept 12 bases outside the gene matches. For the CDR3, the DNA is TGTGCCTGTGACCCAGTACTGGGGGCCTCCCCCACCGATAAACTCATCTTT. It codes for CACDPVLGASPTDKLIF.

This clone was found a few times. A far larger clone differs by one base, so this is likely a read error. Because the CDR3's place on the DNA is in doubt, the DNA is left out and the CDR3 is given as listed by TCRdb. The CDR3 region is CACGVGRGIHDKLIF. The chain is built from TRDV2 and TRDJ1; the table gives TRDD3 as D, unverified against the DNA. Per the germline V gene, CDR1 is GEAIGNYY and CDR2 is EKD. The CDR3 is 15 residues long, ends included.

This clone was seen only a few times. TCRdb's listed protein matches a much larger clone and diverges from this DNA's translation at residue 4, likely through a read error; the protein shown comes from the DNA. The rearrangement links TRDV1 to TRDJ1, with a weak D call TRDD2 (6 bases). Germline lookup yields CDR1 TSWWSYY and CDR2 QGS. The length of the CDR3 is 19 residues. The CDR3 region has the DNA TGTGCTCTTGAGGAACTAGAGCGTCCTTCCACACGGTACACCGATAAACTCATCTTT. This gives the protein CALEELERPSTRYTDKLIF.

This clone was seen only a few times. The translation of this DNA and the TCRdb protein of a much larger clone differ at residue 6, probably owing to a read error; the protein shown here is translated from the DNA. This chain connects TRDV1 to TRDJ1, with a tentative D call TRDD3 (5 bases). Germline CDR1 is TSWWSYY and CDR2 is QGS. V lost 2 bases to trimming and J lost 5 bases, with 24 bases between them. CDR3 length equals 18 residues. The CDR3 region is CALGEWEYAVLGPDKLIF. The CDR3 DNA reads TGTGCTCTTGGGGAATGGGAATATGCGGTCCTGGGACCGGATAAACTCATCTTT.

This clone was seen more than once but under ten times. Translating this DNA gives a protein that differs at residue 17 from the TCRdb one, which belongs to a much larger clone; a read error is likely, and the protein shown is this translation. This rearrangement joins TRDV2 to TRDJ1; 9 nucleotides align to TRDD3. Germline values: CDR1 GEAIGNYY, CDR2 EKD. The CDR3 loop spans 19 amino acids. The CDR3 is CACENLTGGRRGRTDKPIF. For the CDR3, the DNA is TGTGCCTGTGAGAACCTTACTGGGGGACGCCGGGGAAGGACCGATAAACCCATCTTT.

This clone was picked up a small number of times. Since a far larger clone is one base different, this is likely a read error. Other nucleotide sequences from this sample produce the same CDR3. The V gene is TRAV23/DV6, the J gene TRDJ1, with TRDD3 identical over 9 bases. Trimming removed 0 bases from V and 6 bases from J; junction bases left unmatched: 15. The germline V gene encodes CDR1 NTAFDY and CDR2 IRPDVSE (reference sequence). The CDR3 is 17 amino acids. The DNA of the CDR3 is TGTGCAGCAAGCATGTGGGTCGGGGGATACTATCGCCATAAACTCATCTTT. Protein: CAASMWVGGYYRHKLIF. Together with reference TRAV23/DV6 and TRDJ1, the CDR3 gives the full variable domain: QQQVKQSPQSLIVQKGGISIINCAYENTAFDYFPWYQQFPGKGPALLIAIRPDVSEKKEGRFTISFNKSAKQFSLHIMDSQPGDSATYFCAASMWVGGYYRHKLIFGKGTRVTVEP.

This clone was recorded a few times. With only one base between it and a far larger clone, this is likely a read error. Other nucleotide sequences from this sample produce the same CDR3. The chain links TRDV2 to TRDJ1; 10 bases align to TRDD3. The length of the CDR3 is 19 residues. The germline gives CDR1 GEAIGNYY, CDR2 EKD. The V gene end was trimmed by 6 bases and the J gene end by 0 bases; junction bases not matched to a gene: 18. The CDR3: CACSFLPILGDSYTDKLIF. The CDR3, as DNA: TGTGCCTGTTCGTTCCTTCCTATACTGGGGGATTCGTACACCGATAAACTCATCTTT.

For this clone: The amino acid sequence in TCRdb belongs to a much larger clone and departs from this DNA's translation at residue 13, likely a sequencing read error; the sequence shown is translated from the DNA. This chain joins TRDV2 and TRDJ1, with 9 bases aligning to TRDD3. The J segment lost 4 bases and the V segment lost 3 bases, leaving 17 bases of the junction unmatched. Germline lookup yields CDR1 GEAIGNYY and CDR2 EKD. This CDR3 is built from 18 residues. The DNA for the CDR3 is TGTGCCTGTGACGCTATCACTGGGGGACCCCTGTCTATCGATAAACTCATCTTT. The encoded protein is CACDAITGGPLSIDKLIF.

This clone was picked up a small number of times. The protein in TCRdb stems from a much larger clone and differs at residue 6 from this DNA's translation, likely a read error; here the protein is translated from the DNA. This chain links TRDV2 with TRDJ1; 10 nucleotides line up with TRDD3. Losses at the gene ends were 0 bases for V and 0 bases for J; bases not matched to a gene: 12. Germline CDR1 reads GEAIGNYY; CDR2 reads EKD. CDR3 length: 19 residues. CDR3 sequence: CACDTFPTGGSNDTDKLIF. The CDR3 bases are TGTGCCTGTGACACCTTTCCTACTGGGGGATCGAATGACACCGATAAACTCATCTTT.

This clone showed up just a few times. This DNA translates differently at residue 8 from the TCRdb protein, which is that of a much larger clone; a read error is likely, and the protein shown is the DNA's own translation. The chain combines TRDV2 with TRDJ1; 8 bases fit TRDD3. Trimming cost V 2 bases and J 0 bases; bases outside gene matches: 22. The CDR3 is 21 residues long. CDR1 is GEAIGNYY and CDR2 is EKD in the germline V gene. In DNA form, the CDR3 reads TGTGCCTGTGACATGCGGCTTGGGGGGCTACTGGGGGGCCTGTACACCGATAAACTCATCTTT. Its translation is CACDMRLGGLLGGLYTDKLIF.

This clone was detected only a few times. With a far larger clone one base away, a read error is the likely cause. The J gene is TRDJ1, the V gene TRDV2, with 10 positions matching TRDD3. The V and J ends lost 3 bases and 3 bases, in that order; junction bases with no gene match: 12. This CDR3 region has 17 residues. CDR1 is GEAIGNYY and CDR2 is EKD in the germline V gene. The CDR3 coding sequence is TGTGCCTGTGACGCCCTACCGGGGGATACGGAGGCCGATAAACTCATCTTT. Its translation: CACDALPGDTEADKLIF.

As concerns this clone: A far more abundant clone sits one base away, making this likely a read error. Other DNA sequences of this sample code for an identical CDR3. The V and J genes are TRDV1 and TRDJ1; 7 nucleotides line up with TRDD3. Per the germline V gene, CDR1 is TSWWSYY and CDR2 is QGS. J lost 1 base, V lost 4 bases, and 6 bases had no gene match. The CDR3 sequence is 15 residues long. The CDR3, as DNA: TGTGCTCTTGGGGGGCCGGGATACTTCACCGATAAACTCATCTTT. Translation: CALGGPGYFTDKLIF.

Concerning this clone itself: TCRdb lists the protein of a much larger clone for this DNA, which differs at residue 14, so this is likely a read error; the protein given here is translated from the DNA itself. The chain has TRDV3 and TRDJ1; 12 nucleotides match TRDD3. Germline lookup yields CDR1 TVYSNPD and CDR2 GDNSRS (reference sequence). The length of the CDR3 is 16 residues. The CDR3 spells CAVGATGGYHTDKFIF. The CDR3 nucleotides read TGTGCCGTGGGGGCTACTGGGGGATACCACACCGATAAATTCATCTTT.

In this sample, this clone is large. The same CDR3 also results from other DNA sequences found in this sample. This chain links TRDV2 with TRDJ1, with 8 nucleotides matching TRDD3. The CDR3 has 18 residues. Germline values: CDR1 GEAIGNYY, CDR2 EKD. Trimming removed 0 bases from V and 9 bases from J; junction bases left unmatched: 20. The CDR3 DNA is TGTGCCTGTGACACCGTTGGTGGGGGATCCTCTTCTGGGTTGGAACTCATCTTT. Protein sequence: CACDTVGGGSSSGLELIF.

There are a few counts of this clone. Given a far larger clone just one base away, this is likely a sequencing read error. Additional DNA sequences in this sample encode the identical CDR3. V and J are TRDV2 and TRDJ3, with 7 bases identical to TRDD3. Germline CDR1 is GEAIGNYY and CDR2 is EKD. The CDR3 has 16 amino acids. The DNA for the CDR3 is TGCGCCTGTGACTCGGGGGATCCCCGGGACACCCGACAGATGTTTTTC. It encodes CACDSGDPRDTRQMFF.